A single sample is the source of the 6 T cell receptor beta chains below, sequenced in a study of control samples from healthy donors and cancer patients. The assay was immunoSEQ multiplex PCR, and TCRdb's table has in-frame clones only and misses some. The data hold roughly 130,000 clones, with around 96% observed a single time. Sequenced material: blood. The origin of the receptors is a man aged 25-45 years in good health.

V is TRBV27 and J is TRBJ2-2; TRBD2 is a possible D gene (5 bases). Germline loops: CDR1 MNHEY, CDR2 SMNVEV (reference sequence). The CDR3 has 16 residues. The ends were cut back, 3 bases at V and 2 bases at J, with 13 bases in the middle. CDR3 DNA: TGTGCCAGCAGTTTCCTTCGCCGGGAAAACACCGGGGAGCTGTTTTTT. Amino acids: CASSFLRRENTGELFF.

The chain recombines TRBV12-3 or TRBV12-4 with TRBJ2-5, with D uncertain. V lost 6 bases to trimming and J lost 5 bases, with 13 bases between them. The CDR3 runs to 13 residues. CDR3: CASRSPRAETQYF. CDR3 nucleotides: TGTGCCAGCAGAAGTCCGCGAGCCGAGACCCAGTACTTC.

CDR3 bases: TGTGCCAGCAGTTTAAAATGGTGGGTGGAAGAGACCCAGTACTTC. It is translated as CASSLKWWVEETQYF. The chain recombines TRBV28 with TRBJ2-5; D is unclear. The CDR3 loop spans 15 amino acids. Per the germline V gene, CDR1 is MDHEN and CDR2 is SYDVKM. Trimming removed 2 bases from V and 3 bases from J, with 13 bases in between.

The chain has TRBV4-2 and TRBJ2-5; no clear D. This CDR3 spans 13 amino acids. Germline values: CDR1 LGHNA, CDR2 YNFKEQ. Trimming cost V 0 bases and J 3 bases, with 5 bases left between them. CDR3 region: CASSQDLEETQYF. In nucleotides, the CDR3 is TGTGCCAGCAGCCAAGATCTTGAAGAGACCCAGTACTTC.

The V and J genes are TRBV6-5 and TRBJ1-5; D remains ambiguous. The V end lost 0 bases, the J end lost 6 bases, and 6 bases lay between the germline ends. The CDR3 consists of 13 residues. Looked up from germline, CDR1 is MNHEY and CDR2 is SVGAGI. This CDR3 is CASSYSFSQPQHF. The DNA of the CDR3 is TGTGCCAGCAGTTACTCGTTTAGTCAGCCCCAGCATTTT.

Details on this clone: At the DNA level, this CDR3 is encoded by other sequences in the same sample as well. This sequence joins TRBV2 and TRBJ2-6; D might be TRBD1 or TRBD2, each matching 6 bases. The CDR3 length is 17 residues. Germline-derived CDR1 and CDR2 are SNHLY and FYNNEI. Trimming stripped 10 bases from V and 2 bases from J, with 21 bases between. As DNA, the CDR3 is TGTGCCATCCTCCAAGGGGGTCCGGGGGCTGGGGCCAACGTCCTGACTTTC. As protein: CAILQGGPGAGANVLTF.